This note documents a single T cell receptor beta chain sequence. The target antigen is unknown. Here immunoSEQ multiplex PCR was the method, and the copy in TCRdb shows in-frame clones only, minus some. The sample records roughly 28,000 clones, 88% being singletons. This sample was taken from a study of PD-1 blockade in classical Hodgkin lymphoma. Study-level points and caveats: Exclusion covered patients beginning nivolumab under 1 year post-ASCT. As was reported, newly diagnosed patients showed lower baseline TCR diversity than healthy donors did. Prior to therapy, complete responders displayed diversity much like that of newly diagnosed patients.

No patient escaped relapse after autologous stem cell transplantation, and brentuximab vedotin exposure varied. CD8+ T cell isolation from thawed PBMCs was performed by magnetic negative selection. Complete response, partial response or progressive disease was recorded as best response. CDR1 ENHRY and CDR2 SYGVKD come from the germline V gene. There are 16 residues in the CDR3. The ends were cut back, 4 bases at V and 7 bases at J, with 22 bases in the middle. The sequencing here drew on CD8+ T cells from blood, taken at baseline. The chain employs TRBV10-3 and TRBJ1-2; D is unclear. The TCR originated in a human donor with classical Hodgkin lymphoma. The CDR3 DNA reads as TGTGCCATCAGTGGAATAGACGTCGGGGAAATGCCTGGCTACACCTTC. The encoded protein is CAISGIDVGEMPGYTF.